These 4 T cell receptor beta chains were all obtained from the same sample, sequenced in a study of shared clonotypes between healthy human individuals. Profiling relied on immunoSEQ multiplex PCR, and the TCRdb table lists in-frame clones only, not all of them. The table records some 490,000 clones, around 85% of them present only once. The sample consisted of PBMCs. These receptors were taken from a woman aged 40-49 years in good health. Some clones in this sample may be carry-over from other donors' samples.

The J gene is TRBJ2-7, the V gene TRBV2; maybe TRBD2 (6 bases). From germline, CDR1 is SNHLY and CDR2 FYNNEI. This CDR3 region has 13 residues. Trimming shortened V by 5 bases and J by 2 bases, and 10 bases separated the two germline ends. The CDR3 protein is CASSPSEAYEQYF. CDR3 nucleotide sequence: TGTGCCAGCAGTCCTAGCGAGGCCTACGAGCAGTACTTC.

Note on this clone: A far more abundant clone sits one base away, making this likely a read error. The CDR3 sequence: CASSDTRSGANALTF. Written as DNA, the CDR3 is TGTGCCAGCAGTGACACGCGATCTGGGGCCAACGCCCTGACTTTC. The chain joins TRBV6-4 to TRBJ2-6; a possible D gene is TRBD1 (5 bases). Germline CDR1 is MRHNA and CDR2 is SNTAGT. The CDR3 has 15 residues.

This rearrangement joins TRBV2 to TRBJ1-2; D gene ambiguous. The CDR3 sequence is 14 residues long. CDR1 is SNHLY, CDR2 FYNNEI, per germline. V gave up 0 bases and J gave up 4 bases, with 9 bases separating them. The CDR3 protein is CASSEAGWGYGYTF. As DNA, the CDR3 is TGTGCCAGCAGTGAAGCCGGGTGGGGCTATGGCTACACCTTC. Looking up the rest from reference TRBV2 and TRBJ1-2 gives the full variable domain: EPEVTQTPSHQVTQMGQEVILRCVPISNHLYFYWYRQILGQKVEFLVSFYNNEISEKSEIFDDQFSVERPDGSNFTLKIRSTKLEDSAMYFCASSEAGWGYGYTFGSGTRLTVV.

This clone has a count of ten or more. This chain links TRBV9 with TRBJ1-2; perhaps TRBD1 as D (5 bases). Trimming cost V 5 bases and J 4 bases, with 12 bases left between them. Per the germline V gene, CDR1 is SGDLS and CDR2 is YYNGEE. This CDR3 has 13 amino acids. CDR3 residues: CASRGTAVYGYTF. The CDR3 bases are TGTGCCAGCAGGGGGACGGCGGTCTATGGCTACACCTTC.